The clone carrying this T cell receptor (beta chain) occurred a few times. Its target is not known. The CDR3 length is 13 residues. Per the germline V gene, CDR1 is SGHAT and CDR2 is FQDESV (reference sequence). Trimming stripped 5 bases from V and 9 bases from J, with 14 bases between. This entry belongs to a study of beta chain features in type 1 diabetes. Study as a whole: Healthy donors and patients had similar age, gender and cell yields. Study observations and caveats: PCR might show a preference for shorter templates, equally across patients and controls. A greater similarity of naive, central memory and Treg TCRB repertoires was seen among patients than among healthy donors. Among all four CD4+ subsets, Type 1 diabetes patients had TCRB CDR3s that were moderately but significantly shorter.

Reverse transcribing all isolated RNA meant expressed TCRB transcripts were sequenced. Naive, central memory and regulatory T cell samples produced a mean of approximately 3.6 million reads. The protocol was immunoSEQ multiplex PCR, while the TCRdb copy is restricted to in-frame clones and leaves out a portion. This sample has more than 300,000 clones, with 10% to 15% found just once. The rearrangement joins TRBV11-1 to TRBJ2-1, with unresolved D. This receptor was taken from a woman under 30 with type 1 diabetes. Source material: naive CD4+ T cells from blood. In DNA form, the CDR3 reads TGTGCCAGCAGCCGCCGGGTCCCCCCTGAGCAGTTCTTC. Translation gives CASSRRVPPEQFF.